What follows are 6 T cell receptor beta chains derived from one specimen sequenced in a study of PD-L1 blockade in urothelial cancer (dated by TCRdb to 2015 to 2018). The library was produced with the immunoSEQ multiplex PCR assay. The immuneACCESS repertoire file appears here via TCRdb, limited to in-frame rearrangements. These files lack a portion of the clones; in checked studies, under half of the deficit traces to unresolved V genes, and the cause of the others is not known. The sample includes around 25,000 clones, with approximately 90% observed a single time. The biggest ten clones account for approximately 2.8% of the sample. Sequences were derived from PBMCs, sampled around atezolizumab (anti-PD-L1) treatment. The receptors originated from a man aged 50 to 59 with urothelial cancer.

This clone was counted between two and nine times. This chain links TRBV7-3 with TRBJ2-1; possibly TRBD1 for D (6 bases). Germline lookup yields CDR1 SGHTA and CDR2 FQGTGA. Trimming pared 3 bases from V and 6 bases from J, leaving 15 bases between. The CDR3 totals 15 residues. DNA for the CDR3: TGTGCCAGCAGCTTGGGGGCCAGTCTTTTCAATGAGCAGTTCTTC. Its protein is CASSLGASLFNEQFF.

This clone occurred once. This chain links TRBV29-1 with TRBJ1-5; TRBD1 matches 9 bases. The CDR3 runs to 13 residues. CDR1 and CDR2 from the germline V gene are SQVTM and ANQGSEA. Unmatched junction bases numbered 6, after V lost 6 bases and J lost 6 bases. CDR3 amino acids: CSVGQGQGQPQHF. The CDR3 nucleotides read TGCAGCGTCGGACAGGGGCAGGGTCAGCCCCAGCATTTT.

The chain recombines TRBV7-3 with TRBJ1-5; D call uncertain. The germline CDR1 and CDR2 sequences are SGHTA and FQGTGA. CDR3 length: 15 amino acids. The V gene lost 5 bases and the J gene lost 0 bases, with 11 bases spanning the gap. This chain's CDR3 is CASSPDKLSNQPQHF. The DNA for the CDR3 is TGTGCCAGCAGCCCTGACAAACTTAGCAATCAGCCCCAGCATTTT.

The V gene is TRBV28, the J gene TRBJ2-7; the match to TRBD1 covers 8 bases. CDR1 and CDR2 from the germline V gene are MDHEN and SYDVKM. The CDR3 totals 15 residues. Trimming cost V 6 bases and J 2 bases; bases outside gene matches: 9. CDR3 residues: CASSTSGDRPYEQYF. DNA for the CDR3: TGTGCCAGCAGCACTTCGGGGGACAGGCCCTACGAGCAGTACTTC.

This clone was observed a few times. V usage is TRBV6-1 and J usage is TRBJ1-5; D is uncertain. V was shortened by 2 bases and J by 4 bases, with 18 bases between the two germline ends. In germline, CDR1 is MNHNS, CDR2 SASEGT. CDR3 size: 17 residues. DNA for the CDR3: TGTGCCAGCAGTGAAAGCGGGCAGGTTCGCAATAATCAGCCCCAGCATTTT. This gives the protein CASSESGQVRNNQPQHF.

The chain joins TRBV9 to TRBJ2-2; D is perhaps TRBD2 (5 bases). V gave up 0 bases and J gave up 5 bases, with 14 bases separating them. The CDR3 runs to 16 residues. Germline assignment: CDR1 SGDLS and CDR2 YYNGEE. Here the CDR3 reads CASSVALSVGTGELFF. In DNA form, the CDR3 reads TGTGCCAGCAGCGTAGCTCTTAGCGTCGGGACCGGGGAGCTGTTTTTT.